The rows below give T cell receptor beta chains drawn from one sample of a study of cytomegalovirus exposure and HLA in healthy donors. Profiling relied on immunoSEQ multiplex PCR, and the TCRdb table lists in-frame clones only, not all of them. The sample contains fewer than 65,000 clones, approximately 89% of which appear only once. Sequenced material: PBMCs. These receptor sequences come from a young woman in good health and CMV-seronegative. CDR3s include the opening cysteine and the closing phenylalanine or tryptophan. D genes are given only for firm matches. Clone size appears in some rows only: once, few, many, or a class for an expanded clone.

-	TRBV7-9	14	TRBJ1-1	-	TGTGCCAGCAGCGAAGGGGCCTCTAGGACTGAAGCTTTCTTT	CASSEGASRTEAFF
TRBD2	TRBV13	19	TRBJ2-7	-	TGTGCCAGCAGCCGTGAAGGACTAGCGGGACGGCCCACCCAGTACGAGCAGTACTTC	CASSREGLAGRPTQYEQYF
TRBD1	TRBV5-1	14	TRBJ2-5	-	TGCGCCAGCAGCTGGGACAGGGGAGCAGAGACCCAGTACTTC	CASSWDRGAETQYF
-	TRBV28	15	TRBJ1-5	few	TGTGCCAGCAGGCTACCGGACGGGGTTAATCAGCCCCAGCATTTT	CASRLPDGVNQPQHF
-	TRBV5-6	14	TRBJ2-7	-	TGTGCCAGCAGCTTGTACTCGCCGTACTACGAGCAGTACTTC	CASSLYSPYYEQYF
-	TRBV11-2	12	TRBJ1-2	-	TGTGCCAGCAGCTGGAGGGACTATGGCTACACCTTC	CASSWRDYGYTF
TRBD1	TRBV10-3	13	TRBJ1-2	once	TGTGCCATCACCGGGACAGGATACTATGGCTACACCTTC	CAITGTGYYGYTF
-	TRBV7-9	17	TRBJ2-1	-	TGTGCCAGCAGCTTAGTAGGTGGAGGTCCCTCCTACAATGAGCAGTTCTTC	CASSLVGGGPSYNEQFF
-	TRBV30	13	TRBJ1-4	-	TGTGCCTGGAGTAAAGGAGTTGGTGAAAAACTGTTTTTT	CAWSKGVGEKLFF
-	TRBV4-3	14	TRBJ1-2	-	TGCGCCAGCAGCCACGAAAACAGGCCCTATGGCTACACCTTC	CASSHENRPYGYTF
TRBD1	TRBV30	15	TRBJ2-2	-	TGTGCCTGGAGTGTACAGGGGGCAAGGACCGGGGAGCTGTTTTTT	CAWSVQGARTGELFF
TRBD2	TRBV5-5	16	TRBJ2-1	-	TGTGCCAGCAGCCTGCCTAGCGGGGGGGCCCCAAATGAGCAGTTCTTC	CASSLPSGGAPNEQFF
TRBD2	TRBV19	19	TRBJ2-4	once	TGTGCCAGTAGTATTACGACTAGCGGGAGGTTGGCGGCCAAAAACATTCAGTACTTC	CASSITTSGRLAAKNIQYF
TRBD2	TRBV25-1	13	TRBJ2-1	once	TGTGCCAGCAGTGAACTTCGAGCGGGGGAGCAGTTCTTC	CASSELRAGEQFF
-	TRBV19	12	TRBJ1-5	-	TGTGCCAGTAGTATCGGGAATCAGCCCCAGCATTTT	CASSIGNQPQHF
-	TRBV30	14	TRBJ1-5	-	TGTGCCTGGGATAGCGGGACACGCAATCAGCCCCAGCATTTT	CAWDSGTRNQPQHF
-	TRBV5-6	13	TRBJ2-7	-	TGTGCCAGCTCAGCGGGCCCACATGGGGAGCAGTACTTC	CASSAGPHGEQYF
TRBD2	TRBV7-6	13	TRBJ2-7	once	TGTGCCAGCAGCCTCGGACTAGCGGACGAGCAGTACTTC	CASSLGLADEQYF
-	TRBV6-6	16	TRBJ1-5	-	TGTGCCAGCAGTTACTCTCAGGGCGACGGCAATCAGCCCCAGCATTTT	CASSYSQGDGNQPQHF
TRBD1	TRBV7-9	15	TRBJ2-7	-	TGTGCCAGCAGCCCAACAGGGGTAGACGGGTACGAGCAGTACTTC	CASSPTGVDGYEQYF
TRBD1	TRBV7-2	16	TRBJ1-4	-	TGTGCCAGCAGCTTATCGGGGACAGGGCGAAATGAAAAACTGTTTTTT	CASSLSGTGRNEKLFF
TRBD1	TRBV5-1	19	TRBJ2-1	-	TGCGCCAGCAGCTTCAGAGGGACAGGGGGCGCCGGCTCCTACAATGAGCAGTTCTTC	CASSFRGTGGAGSYNEQFF
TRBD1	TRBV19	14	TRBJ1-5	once	TGTGCCAGCGATCGGACAGGGACATTGGGGCCCCAGCATTTT	CASDRTGTLGPQHF
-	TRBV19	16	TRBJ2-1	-	TGTGCCAGTAGTATTGGAGGGAGTCGGGACTACAATGAGCAGTTCTTC	CASSIGGSRDYNEQFF
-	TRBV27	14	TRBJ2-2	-	TGTGCCAGCTCATGGGCAGCCCGCACCGGGGAGCTGTTTTTT	CASSWAARTGELFF
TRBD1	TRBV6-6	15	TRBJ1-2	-	TGTGCCAGCAGTTACTCGACAGGGGGCCACTATGGCTACACCTTC	CASSYSTGGHYGYTF
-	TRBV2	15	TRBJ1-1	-	TGTGCCAGCAGGGGAAGCGGGACGGTGAACACTGAAGCTTTCTTT	CASRGSGTVNTEAFF
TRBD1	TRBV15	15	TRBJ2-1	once	TGTGCCACCAGCCGGGGACAGGGGTCCTACAATGAGCAGTTCTTC	CATSRGQGSYNEQFF
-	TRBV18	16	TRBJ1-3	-	TGTGCCAGCTCACCAGTCCTGTCAGGGTTTGGAAACACCATATATTTT	CASSPVLSGFGNTIYF
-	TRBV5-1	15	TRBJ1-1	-	TGCGCCAGCAGCCGGATTGGGGCGGGGGATTTGGAAGCTTTCTTT	CASSRIGAGDLEAFF
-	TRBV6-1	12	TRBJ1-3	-	TGTGCCAGCAGTGAACAGGGAAACACCATATATTTT	CASSEQGNTIYF
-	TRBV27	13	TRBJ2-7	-	TGTGCCAGCAGTTTTGCCAGGGCCTACGAGCAGTACTTC	CASSFARAYEQYF
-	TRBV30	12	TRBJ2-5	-	TGTGCCTGGAGGGTAGGGGGAGAGACCCAGTACTTC	CAWRVGGETQYF
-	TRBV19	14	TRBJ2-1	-	TGTGCCAGTAAGCAGGTCGCCCGCTACAATGAGCAGTTCTTC	CASKQVARYNEQFF
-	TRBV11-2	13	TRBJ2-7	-	TGTGCCAGCAGCTTAGATCGCCTCTATGTGCAGTACTTC	CASSLDRLYVQYF
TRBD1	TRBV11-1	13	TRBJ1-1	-	TGTGCCAGCAGCCCTGGGACAGCCACTGAAGCTTTCTTT	CASSPGTATEAFF
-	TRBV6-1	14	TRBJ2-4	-	TGTGCCAGCAGTAAAGACCCTAACGCGAACATTCAGTACTTC	CASSKDPNANIQYF
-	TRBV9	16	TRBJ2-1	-	TGTGCCAGCAGCGTACTTGACCGGAGCTCCTACAATGAGCAGTTCTTC	CASSVLDRSSYNEQFF
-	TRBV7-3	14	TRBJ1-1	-	TGTGCCAGCAGCCGCGCGTCGGGGGACACTGAAGCTTTCTTT	CASSRASGDTEAFF
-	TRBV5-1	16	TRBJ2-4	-	TGCGCCAGCAGCTTGGTGTCTGACTCCCCTCGGGACATTCAGTACTTC	CASSLVSDSPRDIQYF
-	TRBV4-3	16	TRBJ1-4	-	TGCGCCAGCAGCCAAGATGGAGGGGTGGCGAAGGAAAAACTGTTTTTT	CASSQDGGVAKEKLFF
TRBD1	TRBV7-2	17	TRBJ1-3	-	TGTGCCAGCAGCTCATACCCCGGACAGGGCTACGGAAACACCATATATTTT	CASSSYPGQGYGNTIYF
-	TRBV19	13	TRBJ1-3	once	TGTGCCAGTAGGGTCACAAATGGAAACACCATATATTTT	CASRVTNGNTIYF
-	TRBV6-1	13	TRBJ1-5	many	TGTGCCAGCAGTGCGGGTTTCTATCAGCCCCAGCATTTT	CASSAGFYQPQHF
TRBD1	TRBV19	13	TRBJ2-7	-	TGTGCCAGTAGTGGGGACAGCTTCTACGAGCAGTACTTC	CASSGDSFYEQYF
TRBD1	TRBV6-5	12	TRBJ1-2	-	TGTGCCACCGGACAGGGCTTTCGGGGCTACACCTTC	CATGQGFRGYTF
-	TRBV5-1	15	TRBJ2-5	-	TGCGCCAGCAGCCAAGGCACAGACCCCCAAGAGACCCAGTACTTC	CASSQGTDPQETQYF
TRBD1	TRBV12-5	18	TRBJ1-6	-	TGTGCTAGTGGTTTGGAATTGACAGGGGGGAATTATAATTCACCCCTCCACTTT	CASGLELTGGNYNSPLHF
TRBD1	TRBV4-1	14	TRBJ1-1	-	TGCGCCAGTCTTTCTCCGGGACAGGGGTATCGTGCTTTCTTT	CASLSPGQGYRAFF
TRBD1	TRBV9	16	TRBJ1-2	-	TGTGCCAGCAGCGGGGCTATGGGGGGACAGAGCTATGGCTACACCTTC	CASSGAMGGQSYGYTF
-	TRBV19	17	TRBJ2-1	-	TGTGCCAGTAGTCTCTGGGGGGCTAGCGGTCCCTACAATGAGCAGTTCTTC	CASSLWGASGPYNEQFF
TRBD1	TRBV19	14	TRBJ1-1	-	TGTGCCAGTAGTATTGTTTCAGGGGGCATCGACGCTTTCTTT	CASSIVSGGIDAFF
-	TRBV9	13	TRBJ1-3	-	TGTGCCAGCAGCACGGAGACTGGAAACACCATATATTTT	CASSTETGNTIYF
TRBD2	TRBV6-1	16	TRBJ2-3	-	TGTGCCAGCAGTGAAGGGGGCGGGGGGCCTGTTAGCACGCAGTATTTT	CASSEGGGGPVSTQYF